Listed below are T cell receptor beta chains from one sample, sequenced in a study of T cell repertoires in cytomegalovirus infection. TCRdb redid the calling of the reads with MiXCR, one entry per CDR3 protein. This table has 150,000 to 200,000 distinct CDR3 sequences, roughly an eighth appearing once. Source material: PBMCs. These receptor sequences come from a human donor in good health (CMV status not recorded). Some clones in this sample may be carry-over from other donors' samples. The conserved cysteine and the conserved F or W are not part of the CDR3 here. The D gene is left open where the match is weak.

ASSSTASHGYT	TRBJ1-2	.	TRBV7-2	11
ASSLDGVRAHGYT	TRBJ1-2	.	TRBV7-2	13
ASSLDRPTEAF	TRBJ1-1	.	TRBV12-3/TRBV12-4	11
SVETANIASNEQF	TRBJ2-1	.	TRBV29-1	13
ASSFRREWPQH	TRBJ1-5	.	TRBV3-1	11
ASSARDRRAEAF	TRBJ1-1	TRBD1	TRBV27	12
ASSFAGTGNTEAF	TRBJ1-1	.	TRBV7-2	13
ASSLSGTDNEQF	TRBJ2-1	TRBD1	TRBV28	12
ASSYTTGPGNTIY	TRBJ1-3	TRBD1	TRBV14	13
ASSPPAKGYT	TRBJ1-2	.	TRBV7-9	10
SGGGGAGTDTQY	TRBJ2-3	.	TRBV29-1	12
ASSRPAYTQY	TRBJ2-3	.	TRBV5-6	10
ASSLAGGPQETQY	TRBJ2-5	.	TRBV12-3/TRBV12-4	13
ASSLAGDYGYT	TRBJ1-2	.	TRBV7-4	11
ASSLSRRDDRAANYGYT	TRBJ1-2	TRBD1	TRBV7-9	17
ASSSTAGGSYQETQY	TRBJ2-5	TRBD2	TRBV7-9	15
ASSPGTSGSINEQF	TRBJ2-1	TRBD2	TRBV7-9	14
TIEQLLRYGYT	TRBJ1-2	.	TRBV29-1	11
SARVRTVDLNQPQH	TRBJ1-5	.	TRBV20-1	14
ATSTSAPGTLNNEQF	TRBJ2-1	.	TRBV15	15
SVETGVDTQY	TRBJ2-3	TRBD1	TRBV29-1	10
ASSFRGLEMDEQF	TRBJ2-1	.	TRBV7-2	13
ASRPQGGGYQPQH	TRBJ1-5	TRBD1	TRBV6-1	13
ASSYSGQGPSYT	TRBJ1-2	TRBD1	TRBV6-2/TRBV6-3	12
ASSLESFYGYT	TRBJ1-2	.	TRBV7-2	11
ASSLKPSAYNEQF	TRBJ2-1	.	TRBV28	13
ASSPRATYNEQF	TRBJ2-1	.	TRBV11-3	12
ASIRSTRGGTQY	TRBJ2-5	.	TRBV7-2	12
ASSHSDLRRGYT	TRBJ1-2	.	TRBV12-3/TRBV12-4	12
ASSPPRSGTEAF	TRBJ1-1	.	TRBV7-9	12
ASSYRTSYEQY	TRBJ2-7	TRBD2	TRBV6-5	11
ASSLAPGFTDTQY	TRBJ2-3	.	TRBV5-4	13
ASTQGGSGKYSGTDTQY	TRBJ2-3	TRBD2	TRBV23-1	17
ASLGNTEAF	TRBJ1-1	.	TRBV6-5	9
ASSQPPGYGYT	TRBJ1-2	.	TRBV6-5	11
SVPLEGLT	TRBJ1-2	.	TRBV29-1	8
ASSYMAGGEKLF	TRBJ1-4	TRBD1	TRBV7-9	12
ASSLTPYEQY	TRBJ2-7	.	TRBV28	10
ASGPSGPGTEAF	TRBJ1-1	.	TRBV12-5	12
ASSLSTASGGGETQY	TRBJ2-5	TRBD2	TRBV28	15
ASSPDGPTNEKLF	TRBJ1-4	.	TRBV7-2	13
SATGLAGHDTQY	TRBJ2-3	TRBD2	TRBV20-1	12
ASSLRPTYEQY	TRBJ2-7	.	TRBV12-3/TRBV12-4	11
ASSQRQGAGETQY	TRBJ2-5	TRBD1	TRBV4-3	13
ASRLTGNTEAF	TRBJ1-1	.	TRBV2	11
ASSSGGATYEQY	TRBJ2-7	.	TRBV6-5	12
ASRPKIYRVGGAF	TRBJ1-1	.	TRBV28	13
SVTGTGAGNTIY	TRBJ1-3	TRBD1	TRBV29-1	12
ASGPPNLYEQY	TRBJ2-7	.	TRBV28	11
ASSLEQVRHEQY	TRBJ2-7	.	TRBV11-1	12